This T cell receptor (beta chain) was found in a study of OX40 agonist ivuxolimab in advanced cancers. Study-wide context: Clinicians treated patients with ivuxolimab, an agonistic anti-OX40 (CD134) antibody. A history of anti-PD-1, anti-PD-L1 or anti-CTLA-4 therapy was acceptable, and over 35% had some.

Here immunoSEQ multiplex PCR was the method, and the copy in TCRdb shows in-frame clones only, minus some. The sample comprises fewer than 45,000 clones, around four fifths of which are singletons, and 2.5% to 3% rests with the top ten. In germline, CDR1 is SNHLY, CDR2 FYNNEI. The length of the CDR3 is 12 residues. To note about this clone: An end of the junction does not agree with germline; a read error may underlie this. This same CDR3 is encoded by further DNA sequences in the sample.

The sample was CD4+ or CD8+ T cells sorted from blood, taken in a trial of the OX40 agonist ivuxolimab. The chain combines TRBV2 with TRBJ1-2; 9 nucleotides agree with TRBD1. This clonotype originated in an adult with an advanced solid tumor such as melanoma, head and neck, liver or kidney cancer. The CDR3 DNA follows: TGTGCCAGCAGTGGGACAGGGGATGGCTATACCTTC. Translating gives CASSGTGDGYTF.